This entry lists 25 T cell receptor beta chains sequenced from one sample in a study of blood T cell repertoires in COVID-19. TCRdb keeps only in-frame clones here, not all; method: immunoSEQ multiplex PCR. The table lists roughly 230,000 clones, around 90% of them singletons, with 1.5% to 2% in the top ten. Specimen: peripheral blood. These receptors were obtained from a man in his 70s with acute or convalescent COVID-19.

The chain links TRBV2 to TRBJ1-2; TRBD1 matches at 11 bases. Trimming took 5 bases from V and 4 from J; bases not matched to a gene: 3. This CDR3 region has 14 residues. The germline V gene encodes CDR1 SNHLY and CDR2 FYNNEI. In DNA form, the CDR3 reads TGTGCCAGCAGTCCTGGACAGGGGGCCTATGGCTACACCTTC. It specifies CASSPGQGAYGYTF.

The chain joins TRBV19 to TRBJ1-1, with D possibly TRBD1 on 6 matching bases. Germline V CDR1 and CDR2: LNHDA, SQIVND (reference sequence). Trimming cost V 6 bases and J 1 base, with 12 bases left between them. The CDR3 totals 14 residues. CDR3 amino acids: CASRTGRRNTEAFF. In DNA form, the CDR3 reads TGTGCCAGTAGGACAGGTCGGCGGAACACTGAAGCTTTCTTT.

The chain uses TRBV6-6 and TRBJ1-3; D perhaps matches TRBD1 (6 bases). CDR3 length: 16 residues. V was cut by 5 bases and J by 5 bases, with 19 bases left in between. Germline CDR1 is MNHNY and CDR2 is SVGAGI (reference sequence). In nucleotides, the CDR3 is TGTGCCAGCAGTCCACTCGGACAGAAAGTCAGAAACACCATATATTTT. It encodes CASSPLGQKVRNTIYF.

This chain uses TRBV19 with TRBJ1-5; TRBD1 agrees at 8 bases. V shed 7 bases and J 5 bases; nucleotides not matched to a gene: 10. This CDR3 comprises 15 residues. Germline CDR1 and CDR2: LNHDA and SQIVND (reference sequence). CDR3 in amino acids: CASTGQGTSYQPQHF. The CDR3 DNA reads as TGTGCCAGTACTGGACAGGGCACTTCATATCAGCCCCAGCATTTT.

The CDR3 DNA reads as TGTGCCAGCAGCTTAGTCCCGGGACTAGTAGAAGAGACCCAGTACTTC. Amino acid sequence: CASSLVPGLVEETQYF. J is TRBJ2-5 and V is TRBV11-2, with 8 bases fitting TRBD2. CDR1 SGHAT and CDR2 FQNNGV come from the germline V gene. V trimming: 1 base; J trimming: 3 bases; junction bases outside the gene matches: 7. The CDR3 contains 16 residues.

This rearrangement joins TRBV11-3 to TRBJ2-1, with TRBD2 matching 7 bases. Per germline, CDR1 SGHNT and CDR2 YENEEA. The CDR3 is 15 residues long. The junction had 4 bases not matched to a gene; V was cut back by 1 base and J by 4 bases. CDR3 residues: CASSLGQAGYNEQFF. The CDR3 nucleotides are TGTGCCAGCAGCTTAGGCCAAGCGGGATACAATGAGCAGTTCTTC.

The rearrangement uses TRBV7-3 and TRBJ1-1, with 9 bases that match TRBD1. The CDR3 totals 15 residues. Germline V gives CDR1 SGHTA, CDR2 FQGTGA. V was clipped by 0 bases and J by 3 bases; unmatched bases: 2. In nucleotides, the CDR3 is TGTGCCAGCAGCTTAACGTGGACAGGGGACACTGAAGCTTTCTTT. Its translation is CASSLTWTGDTEAFF.

A remark on this clone: This sample includes further DNA sequences coding for the same CDR3. V and J are TRBV3-1 (or the pseudogene TRBV3-2) and TRBJ1-5; the match to TRBD1 covers 8 bases. This CDR3 is built from 15 residues. Per germline, CDR1 LGHDT and CDR2 YNNKEL (reference sequence). V was pared by 1 base and J by 7 bases, with 6 bases of the junction left unmatched. The CDR3 bases are TGTGCCAGCAGCCAAGGGACAGGGACGGGGCAGCCCCAGCATTTT. It encodes CASSQGTGTGQPQHF.

The chain has TRBV5-1 and TRBJ1-5, with D perhaps TRBD1 (6 bases). V shed 4 bases and J shed 5 bases, with 13 bases lying between them. The germline CDR1 and CDR2 sequences are SGHRS and YFSETQ. The CDR3 covers 14 residues. CDR3 protein: CASSPDSNDQPQHF. CDR3 nucleotide sequence: TGCGCCAGCAGCCCGGACAGCAACGATCAGCCCCAGCATTTT.

This rearrangement joins TRBV7-2 to TRBJ1-4; D not resolved. The germline V gene encodes CDR1 SGHTA and CDR2 FQGNSA. This CDR3 is 15 amino acids long. Trimming removed 1 base at V and 11 bases at J, with 17 bases between. In nucleotides, the CDR3 is TGTGCCAGCAGCTTAGAGTGGGGAAGGGCGGGGAAACTGTTTTTT. This translates into CASSLEWGRAGKLFF. The whole variable domain, filled in from reference TRBV7-2 and TRBJ1-4, reads GAGVSQSPSNKVTEKGKDVELRCDPISGHTALYWYRQSLGQGLEFLIYFQGNSAPDKSGLPSDRFSAERTGGSVSTLTIQRTQQEDSAVYLCASSLEWGRAGKLFFGSGTQLSVL.

The gene calls are TRBV9 and TRBJ2-4; D not certain. In germline, CDR1 is SGDLS, CDR2 YYNGEE. V was cut by 4 bases and J by 6 bases, with 14 bases left in between. This CDR3 contains 14 residues. The CDR3 region is CASSPASTLNIQYF. The DNA of the CDR3 is TGTGCCAGCAGCCCAGCGTCGACCTTAAACATTCAGTACTTC.

Concerning this clone itself: Other DNA sequences in the same sample also yield this CDR3. V and J are TRBV5-1 and TRBJ1-5; 7 positions match TRBD1. This CDR3 has 15 amino acids. CDR1 and CDR2 (germline): SGHRS, YFSETQ. The junction had 4 bases not matched to a gene; V was cut back by 0 bases and J by 4 bases. The CDR3 is CASSLGAGGNQPQHF. Here the CDR3 DNA reads TGCGCCAGCAGCTTGGGAGCAGGGGGAAATCAGCCCCAGCATTTT. Variable domain in full (rest from reference TRBV5-1 and TRBJ1-5): KAGVTQTPRYLIKTRGQQVTLSCSPISGHRSVSWYQQTPGQGLQFLFEYFSETQRNKGNFPGRFSGRQFSNSRSEMNVSTLELGDSALYLCASSLGAGGNQPQHFGDGTRLSIL.

The chain has TRBV28 and TRBJ1-2; 10 bases match TRBD1. Germline CDR1 and CDR2: MDHEN and SYDVKM. The CDR3 sequence is 14 residues long. The ends lost 4 bases at V and 6 bases at J; junction bases unmatched: 5. CDR3 residues: CASSSPGTGDGYTF. DNA of the CDR3: TGTGCCAGCAGTTCCCCCGGGACAGGGGATGGCTACACCTTC.

This chain's CDR3 is CASSPAGLNEQYF. CDR3 nucleotide sequence: TGTGCCAGCTCACCAGCCGGACTAAACGAGCAGTACTTC. This chain joins TRBV18 and TRBJ2-7, with D perhaps matching TRBD2 (6 bases). The CDR3 is 13 amino acids. With 2 bases removed from V and 5 bases from J, the gap between germline ends came to 10 bases. Germline-derived CDR1 and CDR2 are KGHSH and LQKENI.

The chain uses TRBV15 and TRBJ1-3; D ambiguous. CDR1 is LNHNV and CDR2 is YYDKDF in the germline V gene (reference sequence). V lost 0 bases and J lost 0, with 9 bases in between. This CDR3 spans 16 amino acids. The CDR3 bases are TGTGCCACCAGCAGAGATCGGGGAATCTCTGGAAACACCATATATTTT. Its translation is CATSRDRGISGNTIYF. Full variable domain (missing parts from reference TRBV15 and TRBJ1-3): DAMVIQNPRYQVTQFGKPVTLSCSQTLNHNVMYWYQQKSSQAPKLLFHYYDKDFNNEADTPDNFQSRRPNTSFCFLDIRSPGLGDTAMYLCATSRDRGISGNTIYFGEGSWLTVV.

The chain has TRBV4-1 and TRBJ2-1; a weak D match, TRBD1 (6 bases). V lost 3 bases to trimming and J lost 3 bases, with 12 bases between them. The CDR3 covers 15 residues. The germline V gene has CDR1 MGHRA and CDR2 YSYEKL. CDR3 nucleotides: TGCGCCAGCAGCCACTTACGGGACATCTACAATGAGCAGTTCTTC. Amino acid sequence: CASSHLRDIYNEQFF.

The chain combines TRBV19 with TRBJ2-2, with 14 bases matching TRBD2. From germline, CDR1 is LNHDA and CDR2 SQIVND (reference sequence). V dropped 4 bases and J dropped 6; count of bases not matched to a gene: 22. The CDR3 extends over 22 amino acids. The CDR3 sequence is CASSTKLRLAGGPGSDPGELFF. In nucleotides, the CDR3 is TGTGCCAGTAGTACCAAATTAAGACTAGCGGGAGGGCCGGGTTCAGACCCCGGGGAGCTGTTTTTT.

The V gene is TRBV19, the J gene TRBJ1-1; D remains unclear. The V and J ends lost 7 bases and 1 base respectively, with 10 bases between them. The germline CDR1 and CDR2 sequences are LNHDA and SQIVND (reference sequence). This CDR3 has 13 residues. This CDR3 reads CASTAGTNTEAFF. In nucleotides, the CDR3 is TGTGCCAGTACCGCGGGCACGAACACTGAAGCTTTCTTT.

In this sample, this clone turned up a few times. The chain combines TRBV29-1 with TRBJ1-1, with TRBD1 identical over 8 bases. Germline V gives CDR1 SQVTM, CDR2 ANQGSEA. Germline trimming cut 8 bases from V and 0 bases from J; bases unmatched to any gene: 5. CDR3 length equals 13 residues. CDR3 residues: CSPTGEVNTEAFF. CDR3 nucleotides: TGCAGCCCGACAGGGGAGGTGAACACTGAAGCTTTCTTT.

The chain combines TRBV6-5 with TRBJ1-5; 10 bases map to TRBD1. CDR3 length: 14 amino acids. Germline V gene data show CDR1 as MNHEY and CDR2 as SVGAGI. V was clipped by 6 bases and J by 7 bases; unmatched bases: 6. The CDR3 DNA is TGTGCCAGCAGCCGGACAGGGGGTGGACAGCCCCAGCATTTT. This sequence encodes CASSRTGGGQPQHF.

V and J are TRBV6-2 or TRBV6-3 and TRBJ2-7, with D tentatively TRBD2 (6 bases). V was trimmed by 2 bases and J by 4 bases, leaving 21 bases between them. CDR3 length: 17 residues. Germline lookup yields CDR1 MNHEY and CDR2 SVGEGT. CDR3 protein: CASSYPPGETLRYEQYF. The CDR3 DNA is TGTGCCAGCAGTTACCCACCGGGGGAGACTTTACGGTACGAGCAGTACTTC.

A few counts support this clone. This sample also contains other DNA sequences that code for the same CDR3. This chain links TRBV14 with TRBJ2-2; D perhaps matches TRBD1 (5 bases). Trimming took off 2 bases at V and 2 bases at J, with 6 bases between the two ends. The CDR3 has 14 residues. Germline V CDR1 and CDR2: SGHDN, FVKESK. The CDR3 DNA follows: TGTGCCAGCAGCCAACAGGGAAACACCGGGGAGCTGTTTTTT. It translates to CASSQQGNTGELFF. The full variable domain, in which reference TRBV14 and TRBJ2-2 provide the parts outside the CDR3, is EAGVTQFPSHSVIEKGQTVTLRCDPISGHDNLYWYRRVMGKEIKFLLHFVKESKQDESGMPNNRFLAERTGGTYSTLKVQPAELEDSGVYFCASSQQGNTGELFFGEGSRLTVL.

This rearrangement joins TRBV6-5 to TRBJ1-4, with D perhaps matching TRBD1 (5 bases). V lost 6 bases to trimming and J lost 5 bases, with 10 bases between them. The CDR3 covers 13 residues. Germline CDR1 MNHEY, CDR2 SVGAGI. This CDR3 is CASSGTYNEKLFF. CDR3 coding DNA: TGTGCCAGCAGCGGGACTTACAATGAAAAACTGTTTTTT.

This clone appeared once. The chain is built from TRBV7-9 and TRBJ1-5, with D uncertain. V was pared by 7 bases and J by 5 bases, with 12 bases between. Looked up from germline, CDR1 is SEHNR and CDR2 is FQNEAQ (reference sequence). The CDR3 has 13 amino acids. The CDR3 coding sequence is TGTGCCAGCACTAAGGATGAGGATCAGCCCCAGCATTTT. Protein sequence: CASTKDEDQPQHF.

This chain uses TRBV7-8 with TRBJ2-1; D is possibly TRBD1 (5 bases). CDR1 SGHVS and CDR2 FQNEAQ come from the germline V gene. V was cut by 5 bases and J by 5 bases, with 10 bases left in between. The CDR3 spans 13 residues. The CDR3 loop reads CASSRDRNNEQFF. DNA for the CDR3: TGTGCCAGCAGCCGTGACAGAAACAATGAGCAGTTCTTC. Full variable domain (rest looked up from reference TRBV7-8 and TRBJ2-1): GAGVSQSPRYKVAKRGQDVALRCDPISGHVSLFWYQQALGQGPEFLTYFQNEAQLDKSGLPSDRFFAERPEGSVSTLKIQRTQQEDSAVYLCASSRDRNNEQFFGPGTRLTVL.